Below are 8 T cell receptor beta chains sequenced from a single sample in a study of T cells in Graves' hyperthyroidism and ophthalmopathy. TCR beta CDR3 sequences were amplified from RNA transcripts. Researchers ran a first-round RT-PCR on the TCR CDR3 using the HTBI primer set. TCRdb used MiXCR to reprocess the multiplex PCR reads, holding one entry per CDR3 protein. This sample yields some 690,000 distinct CDR3 sequences, of which roughly 17% are seen a single time; roughly 15% belongs to the top ten. The specimen sequenced was blood. All receptors derive from a man aged 50 or older with Graves' hyperthyroidism.

There are many counts of this clonotype. In nucleotides, the CDR3 is TGCAGTGCTAGAGATACCCTGACTAGCGGGCTGGGCAATGAGCAGTTCTTC. As protein: CSARDTLTSGLGNEQFF. The chain carries TRBV20-1 and TRBJ2-1; 10 bases map to TRBD2. The trim removed 0 bases at V and 6 bases at J, leaving 11 bases unmatched. Germline V gives CDR1 DFQATT, CDR2 SNEGSKA (reference sequence). The CDR3 loop spans 17 amino acids.

This clonotype showed up many times. The CDR3 DNA is TGTGCTAGTGCCTTTTCGGGGGGAGGGGACACTGAAGCTTTCTTT. It specifies CASAFSGGGDTEAFF. This sequence joins TRBV12-5 and TRBJ1-1, with a weak D call TRBD1 (5 bases). The CDR3 loop spans 15 amino acids. Looked up from germline, CDR1 is LGHNT and CDR2 is FRNRAP. Trimming shortened V by 7 bases and J by 3 bases, and 18 bases separated the two germline ends.

The chain combines TRBV19 with TRBJ1-1; no firm D call. Germline-derived CDR1 and CDR2 are LNHDA and SQIVND (reference sequence). V was clipped by 5 bases and J by 7 bases, with 8 bases between them. The CDR3 is 11 residues long. CDR3 loop: CASSFVDEAFF. The CDR3 nucleotides read TGTGCCAGTAGTTTCGTAGATGAAGCTTTCTTT.

About this clonotype itself: This may be a read error, as it is one base from a much larger clone. The chain recombines TRBV29-1 with TRBJ1-1; TRBD1 aligns across 8 bases. CDR1 and CDR2 (germline): SQVTM, ANQGSEA. This CDR3 has 17 amino acids. The CDR3 protein is CSVLGPRQGLRNTKAFF. The CDR3 coding sequence is TGCAGCGTCCTAGGCCCGCGACAGGGGTTGAGGAACACTAAAGCTTTCTTT.

The genes are TRBV28 and TRBJ2-7; the D is unclear. The germline V gene encodes CDR1 MDHEN and CDR2 SYDVKM. The CDR3 has 14 amino acids. The ends were cut back, 5 bases at V and 3 bases at J, with 14 bases in the middle. The CDR3 protein is CASSTGGPNYEQYF. The CDR3 DNA is TGTGCCAGCAGTACGGGCGGACCTAACTACGAGCAGTACTTC.

This clonotype occurred many times. This chain links TRBV28 with TRBJ2-1; 10 bases match TRBD2. Germline CDR1 is MDHEN and CDR2 is SYDVKM. V lost 2 bases to trimming and J lost 7 bases; unmatched junction nucleotides: 14. This CDR3 has 18 residues. CDR3 protein: CASSLILSSGSVVNEQFF. The CDR3 DNA reads TGTGCCAGCAGTTTAATCCTCTCTAGCGGGAGTGTAGTAAATGAGCAGTTCTTC.

Note on this clonotype: This may come from a read error, since a much larger clone is one base off. The CDR3 end shows no conserved phenylalanine or tryptophan, and so a read error is likely. The gene calls are TRBV2 and TRBJ2-3, with D possibly matching TRBD2 (6 bases). CDR3 length: 14 amino acids. V gave up 8 bases and J gave up 0 bases, with 12 bases separating them. Germline V CDR1 and CDR2: SNHLY, FYNNEI. The CDR3 here is CASRPGVSTDTQYI. CDR3 bases: TGTGCCAGCCGACCGGGAGTCAGCACAGATACGCAGTATATT.

CDR3 sequence (DNA): TGTGCCAGTAGTATCTGGCATTCGAACACCGGGGAGCTGTTTTTT. It translates to CASSIWHSNTGELFF. The chain has TRBV19 and TRBJ2-2, with unresolved D. Germline lookup yields CDR1 LNHDA and CDR2 SQIVND (reference sequence). Between the trimmed V and J ends, which lost 3 bases and 0 bases, there was a span of 8 bases. The CDR3 consists of 15 residues.